Listed below are T cell receptor beta chains from one sample, sequenced in a study of CD8 T cells in ankylosing spondylitis. TCRdb re-analysed the 5' RACE reads in MiXCR, keeping a single row per CDR3 protein. The sample contains 150,000 to 200,000 distinct CDR3 sequences, about an eighth of which appear only once. Sequenced sample: blood, either unsorted or a sorted T cell fraction (not recorded which). These receptor sequences come from a female donor with ankylosing spondylitis or in good health (not recorded which). The CDR3 runs from the conserved cysteine through the conserved F or W. D genes are given only for firm matches. Only part of the rows carry a size: once, few, many, or a class if the clone is expanded.

CSARDPVAGETGELFF TGCAGTGCTAGAGATCCAGTAGCGGGAGAGACCGGGGAGCTGTTTTTT many TRBJ2-2 TRBD2 TRBV20-1
CASSLEVTGGNFPYEQYF TGCGCCAGCAGCTTGGAGGTGACAGGGGGAAATTTTCCCTACGAGCAGTACTTC many TRBJ2-7 TRBD1 TRBV5-1
CSASWLAGGDTQYF TGCAGTGCTAGTTGGTTAGCGGGAGGAGATACGCAGTATTTT many TRBJ2-3 TRBD2 TRBV20-1
CASSSYSGLAGANTQYF TGTGCCAGCAGCTCCTATAGCGGACTAGCGGGAGCAAATACGCAGTATTTT many TRBJ2-3 TRBD2 TRBV28
CSVEGGPAGYEQYF TGCAGCGTTGAAGGAGGCCCAGCGGGATACGAGCAGTACTTC few TRBJ2-7 TRBD2 TRBV29-1
CASSHPPVGQPQHF TGCGCCAGCAGCCACCCACCGGTCGGGCAGCCCCAGCATTTT few TRBJ1-5 NA TRBV4-1
CASSFSSGGGLHEQYF TGTGCCAGCAGCTTCTCCTCGGGAGGCGGGCTCCACGAGCAGTACTTC NA TRBJ2-7 TRBD2 TRBV5-8
CASSPGQRDYGYTF TGTGCCAGCAGCCCGGGACAGAGGGACTATGGCTACACCTTC NA TRBJ1-2 TRBD1 TRBV7-3
CASTFRAFVPYNEQFF TGTGCCAGCACATTCCGGGCGTTCGTACCCTACAATGAGCAGTTCTTC many TRBJ2-1 NA TRBV6-2/TRBV6-3
CASSLTTGGSTEAFF TGTGCCAGCAGCTTAACGACAGGGGGCAGCACTGAAGCTTTCTTT NA TRBJ1-1 TRBD1 TRBV7-2
CASGGTSGPSDTQYF TGTGCCAGCGGTGGGACTAGCGGACCGTCAGATACGCAGTATTTT many TRBJ2-3 TRBD2 TRBV2
CASSSGTSGKFDEQFF TGTGCCAGCAGCTCAGGGACTAGCGGGAAGTTCGATGAGCAGTTCTTC few TRBJ2-1 TRBD2 TRBV7-2
CASSQTIGSSNTGELFF TGTGCCAGCAGCCAAACGATTGGAAGTTCGAACACCGGGGAGCTGTTTTTT many TRBJ2-2 NA TRBV3-1
CASSLAGVNEQYF TGTGCCAGCAGCTTAGCGGGAGTCAACGAGCAGTACTTC NA TRBJ2-7 NA TRBV11-2
CASSDGINPSYNEQFF TGTGCCAGCAGTGATGGGATCAACCCTTCCTACAATGAGCAGTTCTTC many TRBJ2-1 NA TRBV25-1
CASSQLRVAGELFF TGCGCCAGCAGCCAATTAAGGGTCGCCGGGGAGCTGTTTTTT few TRBJ2-2 NA TRBV4-3
CASSFGSQVHYGYTF TGTGCCAGCAGCTTTGGGTCACAGGTCCACTATGGCTACACCTTC NA TRBJ1-2 NA TRBV7-2
CASTGQGSYGRQYF TGTGCCAGCACTGGACAGGGCTCCTACGGGCGGCAGTACTTC many TRBJ2-7 TRBD1 TRBV6-4
CASSQEGTSGSNEQFF TGTGCCAGCAGCCAAGAGGGGACTAGCGGGAGCAATGAGCAGTTCTTC few TRBJ2-1 TRBD2 TRBV4-2
CASSQVPTKDSVYGYTF TGTGCCAGCAGCCAAGTCCCTACAAAGGACAGTGTCTATGGCTACACCTTC many TRBJ1-2 NA TRBV4-2
CSARDLRSKNIQYF TGCAGTGCTAGAGATCTACGCAGTAAAAACATTCAGTACTTC once TRBJ2-4 NA TRBV20-1
CASSLSGAGYYNEQFF TGCGCCAGCAGCCTCTCGGGAGCGGGGTACTACAATGAGCAGTTCTTC many TRBJ2-1 TRBD2 TRBV5-1
CASSLLGPDTQYF TGTGCCAGCAGCTTATTAGGGCCCGATACGCAGTATTTT few TRBJ2-3 NA TRBV7-2
CSARVGLAEETQYF TGCAGTGCTAGAGTAGGGCTAGCGGAAGAGACCCAGTACTTC NA TRBJ2-5 TRBD2 TRBV20-1
CASSLLSRSNEQFF TGTGCCAGCAGTCTCCTCTCGCGGTCTAATGAGCAGTTCTTC many TRBJ2-1 NA TRBV12-3/TRBV12-4
CASSARVRETQYF TGTGCCAGCAGTGCCAGGGTGAGAGAGACCCAGTACTTC many TRBJ2-5 NA TRBV27
CATSSGRRDEQFF TGTGCCACCTCAAGCGGGAGACGGGATGAGCAGTTCTTC NA TRBJ2-1 TRBD2 TRBV10-3
CASSLSSSRILYEQYF TGTGCCAGCAGTTTATCGTCCTCCCGAATTCTCTACGAGCAGTACTTC few TRBJ2-7 NA TRBV27
CASSPWGQGNTEAFF TGTGCCAGCAGCCCCTGGGGACAGGGGAACACTGAAGCTTTCTTT many TRBJ1-1 TRBD1 TRBV9
CAISRQGDNQPQHF TGTGCCATCAGTAGACAGGGCGACAATCAGCCCCAGCATTTT many TRBJ1-5 TRBD1 TRBV10-3
CASSPGPLSEQYF TGTGCCAGCAGCCCGGGACCCCTAAGCGAGCAGTACTTC few TRBJ2-7 NA TRBV7-2
CSASIGGGPYNEQFF TGCAGTGCTAGTATCGGCGGGGGACCCTACAATGAGCAGTTCTTC NA TRBJ2-1 TRBD2 TRBV20-1
CASSLRSWQYF TGCGCCAGCAGTCTAAGATCTTGGCAGTACTTC NA TRBJ2-7 NA TRBV23-1
CASSTTPTGTSGTSEQFF TGTGCCAGCAGCACAACACCGACCGGGACTAGCGGGACCAGTGAGCAGTTCTTC few TRBJ2-1 TRBD2 TRBV9
CASSQVAGSAAYEQYF TGCGCCAGCAGCCAAGTCGCCGGATCAGCCGCCTACGAGCAGTACTTC many TRBJ2-7 NA TRBV4-3
CAWSPGGPRTQYF TGTGCCTGGAGTCCGGGGGGCCCCAGAACGCAGTATTTT few TRBJ2-3 NA TRBV30
CASSTGGLGNQPQHF TGTGCCAGCAGTACGGGAGGTCTGGGCAATCAGCCCCAGCATTTT many TRBJ1-5 NA TRBV2
CASSFFSGSSYNEQFF TGCGCCAGCAGCTTTTTTAGCGGGAGCTCCTACAATGAGCAGTTCTTC many TRBJ2-1 TRBD2 TRBV5-1
CSARSLAGGPGSYNEQFF TGCAGTGCTAGATCGCTAGCGGGAGGGCCGGGATCCTACAATGAGCAGTTCTTC many TRBJ2-1 TRBD2 TRBV20-1
CAISEQSYEQYF TGTGCCATCAGTGAACAGAGCTACGAGCAGTACTTC many TRBJ2-7 NA TRBV10-3
CAGGYTGELFF TGTGCCGGAGGGTACACCGGGGAGCTGTTTTTT NA TRBJ2-2 NA TRBV19